The 26 T cell receptor beta chains in this list originate from one sample, sequenced in a study of T-cell memory formation after mild COVID-19. TCRdb reprocessed the 5' RACE reads with MiXCR, giving one entry per CDR3 protein. In the table there are approximately 260,000 distinct CDR3 sequences, 15% to 20% of which are singletons. Material for sequencing was PBMCs or a T cell subset sorted from them (not recorded which). These receptors came from a man between 18 and 35 years old who had mild COVID-19 (a few samples of this study predate the infection). Cell type and time point are not known.

The chain combines TRBV12-3 or TRBV12-4 with TRBJ1-3; 8 bases fit TRBD1. The CDR3 totals 15 residues. The V gene end was trimmed by 6 bases and the J gene end by 3 bases; junction bases not matched to a gene: 7. This chain's CDR3 is CASRSGTGDGNTIYF. The CDR3 DNA follows: TGTGCCAGCAGATCCGGGACAGGAGATGGAAACACCATATATTTT.

In this sample, this clonotype turned up many times. The V call is TRBV5-4, the J call TRBJ1-1; 10 bases map to TRBD1. This CDR3 spans 15 amino acids. The ends lost 2 bases at V and 4 bases at J; junction bases unmatched: 5. CDR1 and CDR2 from the germline V gene are SGHNT and YYREEE (reference sequence). The CDR3 DNA is TGTGCCAGCAGCTTCTGGGACAGGGGAATCACTGAAGCTTTCTTT. Translated: CASSFWDRGITEAFF.

V usage is TRBV7-3 and J usage is TRBJ2-1; tentative D call: TRBD2 (6 bases). The CDR3 sequence is 12 residues long. V shed 2 bases and J shed 9 bases, with 8 bases lying between them. Looked up from germline, CDR1 is SGHTA and CDR2 is FQGTGA. In DNA, the CDR3 is TGTGCCAGCAGCTTAGGGGGGTTTGAGCAGTTCTTC. Its protein is CASSLGGFEQFF.

V is TRBV6-2 or TRBV6-3 and J is TRBJ2-7; D possibly corresponds to TRBD1 (6 bases). The CDR3 has 13 residues. From germline, CDR1 is MNHEY and CDR2 SVGEGT. Deletions cut 2 bases from V and 3 bases from J, with 8 bases between. The CDR3 here is CASSYRGGYEQYV. CDR3 in DNA: TGTGCCAGCAGTTACCGAGGGGGCTACGAGCAGTACGTC.

This chain links TRBV12-3 or TRBV12-4 with TRBJ2-3; D possibly uses TRBD1 or TRBD2 (6 bases each). V shed 6 bases and J shed 6 bases, with 13 bases lying between them. This CDR3 spans 13 amino acids. The CDR3 loop reads CASRPGARDTQYF. The CDR3 DNA reads TGTGCCAGCAGACCGGGGGCGAGGGATACGCAGTATTTT.

This clonotype turned up a few times. This chain uses TRBV7-3 with TRBJ2-3, with TRBD2 identical over 8 bases. Germline-derived CDR1 and CDR2 are SGHTA and FQGTGA. Trimming at V came to 2 bases and at J to 7 bases, leaving 11 bases not matched to a gene. The CDR3 totals 16 residues. CDR3 sequence reads: CASSLRGSGVRNTQYF. The CDR3 DNA follows: TGTGCCAGCAGCTTACGGGGTAGCGGGGTTAGGAATACGCAGTATTTT.

V and J are TRBV5-1 and TRBJ2-1; TRBD2 is a possible D gene (5 bases). Germline CDR1 reads SGHRS; CDR2 reads YFSETQ. The CDR3 contains 15 residues. V dropped 6 bases and J dropped 0 bases, with 13 bases sitting between them. DNA for the CDR3: TGCGCCAGCACCACCGTGGGGAGCTCCTACAATGAGCAGTTCTTC. Translated: CASTTVGSSYNEQFF.

The V gene is TRBV20-1, the J gene TRBJ1-6; D is perhaps TRBD1 (5 bases). The V and J ends lost 2 bases and 2 bases respectively, with 10 bases between them. Per the germline V gene, CDR1 is DFQATT and CDR2 is SNEGSKA (reference sequence). The CDR3 runs 15 residues. CDR3 in DNA: TGCAGTGCTAGAATGGGGGGTACCTATAATTCACCCCTCCACTTT. This encodes CSARMGGTYNSPLHF.

The DNA of the CDR3 is TGTGCCAGCAGCCCCGGGGGGGGTACGCAGTATTTT. Encoded protein: CASSPGGGTQYF. The gene calls are TRBV6-5 and TRBJ2-3; 8 bases map to TRBD2. Per the germline V gene, CDR1 is MNHEY and CDR2 is SVGAGI. The CDR3 is 12 residues long. V was pared by 6 bases and J by 8 bases, with 4 bases of the junction left unmatched.

This sequence joins TRBV14 and TRBJ2-7, with D hard to call. V lost 4 bases, J lost 6 bases, and 13 bases lay in between. CDR1 and CDR2 from the germline V gene are SGHDN and FVKESK. The CDR3 sequence is 13 residues long. The CDR3 protein is CASSLLGHPEQYV. In DNA form, the CDR3 reads TGTGCCAGCAGCCTCCTTGGGCATCCCGAGCAGTACGTC.

This clonotype was recorded at least ten times. V gene TRBV6-6 combines with J gene TRBJ1-5, with a weak D call TRBD1 (5 bases). The CDR3 sequence is 14 residues long. CDR1 is MNHNY and CDR2 is SVGAGI in the germline V gene (reference sequence). V lost 2 bases, J lost 4 bases, and 9 bases lay in between. CDR3 in amino acids: CASSYLGGNQPQHF. CDR3 DNA: TGTGCCAGCAGTTACCTTGGGGGTAATCAGCCCCAGCATTTT.

This clonotype has a handful of counts. V usage is TRBV4-1 and J usage is TRBJ1-3, with 11 bases lining up with TRBD1. CDR3 length: 17 residues. The junction had 7 bases not matched to a gene; V was cut back by 0 bases and J by 6 bases. Germline V lookup: CDR1 MGHRA, CDR2 YSYEKL. CDR3 nucleotide sequence: TGCGCCAGCAGCCAAGATTCCCGGGACAGGGGGAAAAACACCATATATTTT. Protein product: CASSQDSRDRGKNTIYF.

The gene calls are TRBV4-3 and TRBJ2-6; D is perhaps TRBD1 or TRBD2 (6 bases each). The CDR3 runs to 16 residues. The germline V gene has CDR1 LGHNA and CDR2 YSLEER. The ends were cut back, 1 base at V and 4 bases at J, with 11 bases in the middle. The CDR3, as DNA: TGCGCCAGCAGCCAAGTTCCGGGGGCAGGGGCCAACGTCCTGACTTTC. Protein sequence: CASSQVPGAGANVLTF.

The table lists this clonotype with a few counts. V is TRBV7-2 and J is TRBJ2-3; D not certain. This CDR3 is built from 14 residues. The V gene's germline CDR1 is SGHTA and CDR2 FQGNSA. V lost 3 bases and J 4 bases, leaving 11 bases between the germline ends. The chain's CDR3 is CASSLSRSSDTQYF. The CDR3 bases are TGTGCCAGCAGCTTGTCCCGTAGCTCAGATACGCAGTATTTT. Drawing the rest from reference TRBV7-2 and TRBJ2-3, the complete variable domain is GAGVSQSPSNKVTEKGKDVELRCDPISGHTALYWYRQSLGQGLEFLIYFQGNSAPDKSGLPSDRFSAERTGGSVSTLTIQRTQQEDSAVYLCASSLSRSSDTQYFGPGTRLTVL.

V usage is TRBV7-6 and J usage is TRBJ2-3; D may be TRBD1 or TRBD2 (5 bases each). Germline V lookup: CDR1 SGHVS, CDR2 FNYEAQ. This CDR3 contains 14 residues. Trimming removed 5 bases at V and 5 bases at J, with 14 bases between. CDR3 sequence reads: CASSPPGAGDTQYF. The CDR3 DNA reads as TGTGCCAGCAGCCCCCCCGGGGCTGGAGATACGCAGTATTTT.

This rearrangement joins TRBV29-1 to TRBJ2-4, with D possibly matching TRBD1 (5 bases). V lost 7 bases and J lost 7, with 17 bases in between. CDR3 length: 13 residues. Germline CDR1 and CDR2: SQVTM and ANQGSEA. Written as DNA, the CDR3 is TGCAGCGCAAAAGAGTCGGACAACAACATTCAGTACTTC. Amino acid sequence: CSAKESDNNIQYF.

The chain uses TRBV11-2 and TRBJ2-1, with D maybe TRBD2 (5 bases). CDR1 is SGHAT, CDR2 FQNNGV, per germline. V lost 5 bases and J lost 7, with 15 bases in between. CDR3 length equals 14 residues. CDR3 protein: CASSTGSARNEQFF. The CDR3 DNA follows: TGTGCCAGCAGCACGGGGAGTGCCCGTAATGAGCAGTTCTTC. Supplemented by reference TRBV11-2 and TRBJ2-1, the full variable domain reads EAGVAQSPRYKIIEKRQSVAFWCNPISGHATLYWYQQILGQGPKLLIQFQNNGVVDDSQLPKDRFSAERLKGVDSTLKIQPAKLEDSAVYLCASSTGSARNEQFFGPGTRLTVL.

This chain connects TRBV14 to TRBJ2-6, with D tentatively TRBD2 (5 bases). V was pared by 0 bases and J by 0 bases, with 12 bases between. Germline V gene lookup returns CDR1 SGHDN and CDR2 FVKESK. The CDR3 spans 18 residues. The CDR3 DNA follows: TGTGCCAGCAGCCAAGAAAACGGGGTCCCCTCTGGGGCCAACGTCCTGACTTTC. Translated: CASSQENGVPSGANVLTF. Using reference TRBV14 and TRBJ2-6 for the parts outside the CDR3, the full variable domain is EAGVTQFPSHSVIEKGQTVTLRCDPISGHDNLYWYRRVMGKEIKFLLHFVKESKQDESGMPNNRFLAERTGGTYSTLKVQPAELEDSGVYFCASSQENGVPSGANVLTFGAGSRLTVL.

The CDR3 DNA reads TGTGCCAGCAGCTTGGCCGACAGGGTCGACTATGGCTACACCTTC. Translating gives CASSLADRVDYGYTF. V and J are TRBV5-6 and TRBJ1-2; 7 bases map to TRBD1. The CDR3 is 15 residues long. Per germline, CDR1 SGHDT and CDR2 YYEEEE. V trimming: 0 bases; J trimming: 3 bases; junction bases outside the gene matches: 5.

The chain couples TRBV6-2 or TRBV6-3 to TRBJ1-2; perhaps TRBD1 as D (6 bases). The ends were cut back, 3 bases at V and 2 bases at J, with 13 bases in the middle. CDR3 length: 15 residues. Germline assignment: CDR1 MNHEY and CDR2 SVGEGT. This CDR3 reads CASSYRDTLNYGYTF. The CDR3 DNA reads TGTGCCAGCAGTTATAGGGACACTCTCAACTATGGCTACACCTTC.

The CDR3 DNA is TGTGCCAGCAGCTTAGCACTAGCCCTCACAGATACGCAGTATTTT. Its translation: CASSLALALTDTQYF. V and J are TRBV13 and TRBJ2-3; D may be TRBD2 (6 bases). The V gene lost 1 base and the J gene lost 2 bases, with 10 bases spanning the gap. The CDR3 sequence is 15 residues long. Germline values: CDR1 PRHDT, CDR2 FYEKMQ (reference sequence).

This clonotype was counted between two and nine times. J is TRBJ2-3 and V is TRBV10-3; D gene ambiguous. V shed 4 bases and J shed 3 bases, with 11 bases lying between them. In germline, CDR1 is ENHRY, CDR2 SYGVKD. The CDR3 loop spans 14 amino acids. The CDR3 nucleotides read TGTGCCATCAGTGGACAAGTGACTACAGATACGCAGTATTTT. Translating it yields CAISGQVTTDTQYF.

This chain uses TRBV28 with TRBJ1-2; 7 bases line up with TRBD1. The trim removed 6 bases at V and 3 bases at J, leaving 13 bases unmatched. This CDR3 has 16 residues. From germline, CDR1 is MDHEN and CDR2 SYDVKM. The CDR3 here is CASSPFKGALDYGYTF. The CDR3 DNA reads TGTGCCAGCAGCCCCTTCAAGGGGGCCCTGGACTATGGCTACACCTTC.

The chain carries TRBV5-4 and TRBJ1-6; D is possibly TRBD1 (5 bases). The V and J ends lost 5 bases and 5 bases respectively, with 17 bases between them. Per the germline V gene, CDR1 is SGHNT and CDR2 is YYREEE (reference sequence). The CDR3 extends over 16 amino acids. The CDR3, as DNA: TGTGCCAGCAGGGATAGGGGACGCGGGGATAATTCACCCCTCCACTTT. It is translated as CASRDRGRGDNSPLHF. The whole variable domain, filled in from reference TRBV5-4 and TRBJ1-6, reads ETGVTQSPTHLIKTRGQQVTLRCSSQSGHNTVSWYQQALGQGPQFIFQYYREEENGRGNFPPRFSGLQFPNYSSELNVNALELDDSALYLCASRDRGRGDNSPLHFGNGTRLTVT.

This clonotype was seen only a few times. The chain combines TRBV7-2 with TRBJ1-1, with D perhaps matching TRBD1 (6 bases). The CDR3 contains 15 residues. Looked up from germline, CDR1 is SGHTA and CDR2 is FQGNSA. Trimming stripped 2 bases from V and 1 base from J, with 11 bases between. This CDR3 is CASSLMGARNTEAFF. CDR3 sequence (DNA): TGTGCCAGCAGCTTAATGGGGGCGAGGAACACTGAAGCTTTCTTT. Combining the CDR3 with reference TRBV7-2 and TRBJ1-1 gives the whole variable domain GAGVSQSPSNKVTEKGKDVELRCDPISGHTALYWYRQSLGQGLEFLIYFQGNSAPDKSGLPSDRFSAERTGGSVSTLTIQRTQQEDSAVYLCASSLMGARNTEAFFGQGTRLTVV.

This clonotype was counted only a few times. This chain joins TRBV20-1 and TRBJ1-2; TRBD1 is a possible D gene (5 bases). Germline V lookup: CDR1 DFQATT, CDR2 SNEGSKA (reference sequence). Between the trimmed V and J ends, which lost 6 bases and 3 bases, there was a span of 11 bases. The CDR3 covers 12 residues. CDR3: CSAEGFYYGYTF. As DNA, the CDR3 is TGCAGTGCGGAGGGGTTTTACTATGGCTACACCTTC.